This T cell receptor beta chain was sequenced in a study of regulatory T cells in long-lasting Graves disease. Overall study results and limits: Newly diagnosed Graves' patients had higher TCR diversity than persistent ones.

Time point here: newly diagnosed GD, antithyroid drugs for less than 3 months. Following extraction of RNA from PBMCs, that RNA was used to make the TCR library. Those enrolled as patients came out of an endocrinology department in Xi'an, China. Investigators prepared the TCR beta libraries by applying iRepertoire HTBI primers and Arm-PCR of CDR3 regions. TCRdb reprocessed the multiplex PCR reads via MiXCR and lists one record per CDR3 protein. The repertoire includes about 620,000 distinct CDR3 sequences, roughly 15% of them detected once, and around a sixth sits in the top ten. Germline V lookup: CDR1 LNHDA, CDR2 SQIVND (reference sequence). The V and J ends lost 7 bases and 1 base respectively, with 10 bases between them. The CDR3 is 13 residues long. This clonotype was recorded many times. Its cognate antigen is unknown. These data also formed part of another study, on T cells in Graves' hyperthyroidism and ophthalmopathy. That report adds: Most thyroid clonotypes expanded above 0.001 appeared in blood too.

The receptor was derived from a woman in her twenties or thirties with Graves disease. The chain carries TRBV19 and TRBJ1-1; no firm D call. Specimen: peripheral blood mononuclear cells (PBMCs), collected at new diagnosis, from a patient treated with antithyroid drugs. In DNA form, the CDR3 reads TGTGCCAGTATGAAGGACTGGAACACTGAAGCTTTCTTT. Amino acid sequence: CASMKDWNTEAFF.